This T cell receptor beta chain was identified during a study of blood T cell repertoires in COVID-19. About the study: The study drew acute and convalescent COVID-19 samples from the United States, Italy and Spain.

Authors' data handling: Nucleated cell counts were estimated from reference gene primer amplification. Using immunoSEQ multiplex PCR, the repertoire was profiled, and TCRdb retains in-frame clones only, with some absent. V and J calls and clone size are given by that table; D and trimming were obtained from the DNA. The sample has about 350,000 clones, about nine tenths seen once. Patients in Seattle were enrolled during active infection, then followed longitudinally. Trimming took 3 bases from V and 4 from J; bases not matched to a gene: 8. This CDR3 has 16 amino acids. Germline lookup yields CDR1 SGHRS and CDR2 YFSETQ.

The chain links TRBV5-1 to TRBJ2-1, with 9 bases aligning to TRBD2. This TCR was recovered from a woman aged 60-70 years with COVID-19, enrolled during active disease. What was sequenced was peripheral blood. The CDR3 region is CASSSGGTSSYNEQFF. The CDR3 nucleotides read TGCGCCAGCAGCTCGGGAGGGACTAGCAGTTACAATGAGCAGTTCTTC.